This T cell receptor beta chain was identified during a study of cytomegalovirus exposure and HLA in healthy donors. Study-level points and caveats: Rarity marked most TCR sequences, yet some public TCRs occurred in many donors. Among immune exposure information, only CMV serostatus was available. Reportedly, fewer N-insertions than the 666-donor mean appeared in an Asian-associated ancestry cluster in a later analysis.

Comment on this clone: Its antigen remains unidentified.

Researchers ran the PCR with 60 Vbeta and 13 Jbeta primers. Sequencing was performed with immunoSEQ multiplex PCR; in TCRdb, only in-frame clones are kept and a portion is missing. The sample carries 200,000 to 300,000 clones, roughly four fifths recorded once. At the time of sampling, donors were nominally healthy, though unrecorded immune exposures were likely. V lost 4 bases and J lost 10, with 17 bases in between. Germline V gene lookup returns CDR1 LNHDA and CDR2 SQIVND (reference sequence). The CDR3 runs to 14 residues. The source of this sequence is a woman between 35 and 50 years old in good health and CMV-seropositive. The V and J genes are TRBV19 and TRBJ2-1, with a weak D call TRBD2 (6 bases). The specimen was PBMCs. In DNA form, the CDR3 reads TGTGCCAGTAGTACTAGGAAGACCGCGGGGGAGCAGTTCTTC. Translating gives CASSTRKTAGEQFF.